These 13 T cell receptor beta chains share one sample of origin, sequenced in a study of Ad26.COV2.S vaccination and SARS-CoV-2 variants. The method was immunoSEQ multiplex PCR; TCRdb's version includes in-frame clones alone and lacks a portion of them. The sample records 43,000 or so clones, approximately 83% being singletons. Sample: peripheral blood, taken after recovery from COVID-19. Source of these receptors: a human donor who had recovered from COVID-19.

This chain connects TRBV4-1 to TRBJ1-1, with 7 nucleotides matching TRBD1. V trimming: 4 bases; J trimming: 7 bases; junction bases outside the gene matches: 6. Germline V CDR1 and CDR2: MGHRA, YSYEKL. CDR3 length: 13 amino acids. Written as DNA, the CDR3 is TGCGCCAGCAGCCTGGGACAGTTTAATGAAGCTTTCTTT. It yields the protein CASSLGQFNEAFF.

V and J are TRBV6-5 and TRBJ2-3, with TRBD1 matching 12 bases. J gave up 4 bases and V 10 bases, and 3 bases lay outside the gene matches. The CDR3 totals 13 residues. Germline CDR1 is MNHEY and CDR2 is SVGAGI. CDR3 DNA: TGTGCCACCGGGACAGGGGGCGCAGATACGCAGTATTTT. This sequence encodes CATGTGGADTQYF.

The J gene is TRBJ1-2, the V gene TRBV6-5; 7 bases are a match to TRBD1. Germline V gives CDR1 MNHEY, CDR2 SVGAGI. This CDR3 is 16 amino acids long. Germline trimming cut 0 bases from V and 4 bases from J; bases unmatched to any gene: 8. CDR3: CASSYSTAGGAYGYTF. The DNA for the CDR3 is TGTGCCAGCAGTTACTCGACGGCAGGGGGAGCCTATGGCTACACCTTC.

The chain employs TRBV10-3 and TRBJ2-7; no clear D gene. Germline V gives CDR1 ENHRY, CDR2 SYGVKD. Trimming removed 6 bases at V and 0 bases at J, with 12 bases between. This CDR3 has 14 amino acids. In nucleotides, the CDR3 is TGTGCCATCAGGGGCAGTCCGTTCTCCTACGAGCAGTACTTC. As protein: CAIRGSPFSYEQYF.

There are a few counts of this clone. The chain employs TRBV7-2 and TRBJ1-2; maybe TRBD1 (6 bases). The germline V gene has CDR1 SGHTA and CDR2 FQGNSA. Trimming left V 5 bases short and J 8 bases short, with 18 bases between. This CDR3 is 14 amino acids long. CDR3 in DNA: TGTGCCAGCAGCACTCCGGGGGCATTTTGGGGCTACACCTTC. Its protein product is CASSTPGAFWGYTF.

The gene calls are TRBV19 and TRBJ2-1; 8 nucleotides agree with TRBD2. This CDR3 contains 14 residues. The germline CDR1 and CDR2 sequences are LNHDA and SQIVND (reference sequence). V gave up 11 bases and J gave up 9 bases; unmatched junction bases: 15. CDR3 nucleotides: TGTGCCTCCCAACGGGCGGGGGGCTATACTGAGCAGTTCTTC. Amino acids: CASQRAGGYTEQFF.

This clone showed up just once. The chain employs TRBV28 and TRBJ2-7, with 10 bases identical to TRBD2. V shed 3 bases and J 6 bases; nucleotides not matched to a gene: 8. There are 15 residues in the CDR3. Germline V lookup: CDR1 MDHEN, CDR2 SYDVKM. The CDR3 protein is CASSLGTSGKREQYF. CDR3 DNA: TGTGCCAGCAGTTTGGGAACTAGCGGGAAGCGCGAGCAGTACTTC.

The sample holds one count of this clone. The V gene is TRBV5-1, the J gene TRBJ1-1, with D perhaps matching TRBD1 (6 bases). Germline V CDR1 and CDR2: SGHRS, YFSETQ. This CDR3 has 16 amino acids. Trimming took off 0 bases at V and 1 base at J, with 13 bases between the two ends. CDR3 protein: CASSLAPGQPNTEAFF. CDR3 bases: TGCGCCAGCAGCTTGGCTCCGGGACAACCGAACACTGAAGCTTTCTTT.

This rearrangement joins TRBV7-9 to TRBJ2-7; 9 bases agree with TRBD1. With 4 bases clipped from V and 3 bases from J, the junction kept 13 bases outside the gene matches. Germline V gene data show CDR1 as SEHNR and CDR2 as FQNEAQ (reference sequence). The CDR3 runs to 17 residues. CDR3 region: CASSSSLGTGSIYEQYV. CDR3 nucleotide sequence: TGTGCCAGCAGCTCCTCGTTAGGGACAGGGAGTATCTACGAGCAGTACGTC.

The chain employs TRBV7-3 and TRBJ1-1; D is unresolved. Germline V gives CDR1 SGHTA, CDR2 FQGTGA. The CDR3 contains 13 residues. V shed 2 bases and J shed 5 bases, with 9 bases lying between them. In DNA form, the CDR3 reads TGTGCCAGCAGCTTATATGGGAGGACTGAAGCTTTCTTT. It encodes CASSLYGRTEAFF.

This clone was counted once. This sample includes further DNA sequences coding for the same CDR3. CDR3: CASSSDRGGGYTF. The CDR3 DNA follows: TGTGCCAGCAGCTCAGACAGGGGCGGTGGCTACACCTTC. The rearrangement uses TRBV7-6 and TRBJ1-2; 8 positions agree with TRBD1. The CDR3 consists of 13 residues. Germline CDR1 reads SGHVS; CDR2 reads FNYEAQ. J gave up 7 bases and V 4 bases, and 5 bases lay outside the gene matches.

The gene calls are TRBV27 and TRBJ1-2, with unresolved D. The germline gives CDR1 MNHEY, CDR2 SMNVEV (reference sequence). Trimming shortened V by 1 base and J by 4 bases, and 13 bases separated the two germline ends. This CDR3 is 15 amino acids long. CDR3 nucleotide sequence: TGTGCCAGCAGTTTATACGGATCCTGGGGCTATGGCTACACCTTC. Encoded protein: CASSLYGSWGYGYTF.

The chain combines TRBV20-1 with TRBJ1-1, with no clear D. The length of the CDR3 is 16 residues. The V gene's germline CDR1 is DFQATT and CDR2 SNEGSKA (reference sequence). The V and J ends lost 3 bases and 2 bases respectively, with 19 bases between them. The CDR3 DNA sequence: TGCAGTGCTAGTTATTCAACCCTAAGGAAAAACACTGAAGCTTTCTTT. Residues: CSASYSTLRKNTEAFF.